A selection of T cell receptor beta chains follows, all from one sample in a study of cytomegalovirus exposure and HLA in healthy donors. Here immunoSEQ multiplex PCR was the method, and the copy in TCRdb shows in-frame clones only, minus some. The sample lists around 99,000 clones, approximately 71% occurring once. Specimen: PBMCs. The receptors originated from a man aged 35 to 55 in good health and CMV-seronegative. CDR3s include the opening cysteine and the closing phenylalanine or tryptophan. The order of the fields is CDR3 DNA, CDR3 protein, clone size, D gene, J gene, V gene. The D gene is left open where the match is weak. The size of a clone is reported for some rows only, either as once, few or many, or as a class for expanded clones.

DNA: TGTTCCAGCACCTTTCGCGGAAGTATAGCGGAAGCTTTCTTT
CDR3: CSSTFRGSIAEAFF
size: few
D: .
J: TRBJ1-1
V: TRBV7-9

DNA: TGTGCCAGCAGTTTATCGCAGGGGGATGATGGCTACACCTTC
CDR3: CASSLSQGDDGYTF
size: once
D: TRBD1
J: TRBJ1-2
V: TRBV27

DNA: TGTGCCAGTAGTATTCGGGGGGCGGGTGAAGCTTTCTTT
CDR3: CASSIRGAGEAFF
size: .
D: .
J: TRBJ1-1
V: TRBV19

DNA: TGTGCCAGCAGCTTGGGACTCTACGAGCAGTACTTC
CDR3: CASSLGLYEQYF
size: .
D: .
J: TRBJ2-7
V: TRBV11-2

DNA: TGTGCCAGCAGCCAAGGGGGAGCCCGGCCCCCGTTCTTC
CDR3: CASSQGGARPPFF
size: few
D: .
J: TRBJ2-1
V: TRBV4-2

DNA: TGTGCGAACCGGGGACAGGGAGTTGGCTACACCTTC
CDR3: CANRGQGVGYTF
size: .
D: TRBD1
J: TRBJ1-2
V: TRBV28

DNA: TGTGCCAGCAGCGTAGAACGGGTGGAGACCCAGTACTTC
CDR3: CASSVERVETQYF
size: .
D: .
J: TRBJ2-5
V: TRBV9

DNA: TGTGCCAGCAGCTTGGACAGAGATTCACCCCTCCACTTT
CDR3: CASSLDRDSPLHF
size: once
D: .
J: TRBJ1-6
V: TRBV7-9

DNA: TGCGCCAGCAGCCAAGTCTCGGGGAATACTGAAGCTTTCTTT
CDR3: CASSQVSGNTEAFF
size: .
D: .
J: TRBJ1-1
V: TRBV4-3

DNA: TGTGCCAGCAGTGGCTTGGAGGAGACCCAGTACTTC
CDR3: CASSGLEETQYF
size: .
D: .
J: TRBJ2-5
V: TRBV2

DNA: TGTGCCAGCAGTTCCAAGGACAGTGGAAGCAATCAGCCCCAGCATTTT
CDR3: CASSSKDSGSNQPQHF
size: .
D: .
J: TRBJ1-5
V: TRBV6-6

DNA: TGTGCCAGCAGCACCCGCGACAGTAGATCACCCCTCCACTTT
CDR3: CASSTRDSRSPLHF
size: .
D: .
J: TRBJ1-6
V: TRBV11-2

DNA: TGTGCCAGCAGCCGAGGACAGGGCGCTGGAAACACCATATATTTT
CDR3: CASSRGQGAGNTIYF
size: once
D: TRBD1
J: TRBJ1-3
V: TRBV14

DNA: TGTGCCAGCAGTGGGGCGACAGGGGAGGGGAGGACTGAAGCTTTCTTT
CDR3: CASSGATGEGRTEAFF
size: few
D: TRBD1
J: TRBJ1-1
V: TRBV25-1

DNA: TGTGCCAGTAGTATCGCCGGGACAGCAGTCCTCGCGAACACCGGGGAGCTGTTTTTT
CDR3: CASSIAGTAVLANTGELFF
size: .
D: TRBD1
J: TRBJ2-2
V: TRBV19

DNA: TGCGCCAGCAGCCAATTGTGGACAGAAAATCAGCCCCAGCATTTT
CDR3: CASSQLWTENQPQHF
size: .
D: .
J: TRBJ1-5
V: TRBV4-1

DNA: TGTGCCAGCAGCTTAGAGTTGACAGCCCAAGAGACCCAGTACTTC
CDR3: CASSLELTAQETQYF
size: .
D: .
J: TRBJ2-5
V: TRBV11-2

DNA: TGTGCCAGCAAGGAGCGGGGGACGGCAGATACGCAGTATTTT
CDR3: CASKERGTADTQYF
size: .
D: TRBD2
J: TRBJ2-3
V: TRBV7-8

DNA: TGCGCCAGCAGCTTGGAACAGGGAAATTCGAACGGGGAGCTGTTTTTT
CDR3: CASSLEQGNSNGELFF
size: .
D: .
J: TRBJ2-2
V: TRBV5-1

DNA: TGTGCCAGCAGTGGACAGGGGGTTGAAGATACGCAGTATTTT
CDR3: CASSGQGVEDTQYF
size: .
D: TRBD1
J: TRBJ2-3
V: TRBV6-5

DNA: TGCGCCAGCAGCCACGGGACAGGAAATGAAAAACTGTTTTTT
CDR3: CASSHGTGNEKLFF
size: .
D: TRBD1
J: TRBJ1-4
V: TRBV4-3

DNA: TGTGCCTGGGCGAGGACAGGGACGAATAATTCACCCCTCCACTTT
CDR3: CAWARTGTNNSPLHF
size: .
D: TRBD1
J: TRBJ1-6
V: TRBV30

DNA: TGTGCCACCAGCGGCCGGGGGGGACTTCGTAGCAATCAGCCCCAGCATTTT
CDR3: CATSGRGGLRSNQPQHF
size: .
D: .
J: TRBJ1-5
V: TRBV15

DNA: TGCGCCAGCAGCCTTACGGACAGGGGAGGGTACGAGCAGTACTTC
CDR3: CASSLTDRGGYEQYF
size: few
D: TRBD1
J: TRBJ2-7
V: TRBV4-1

DNA: TGTGCCAGCAGCCCCGGGACTAGCGGGGGCCACTCCTACAATGAGCAGTTCTTC
CDR3: CASSPGTSGGHSYNEQFF
size: .
D: TRBD2
J: TRBJ2-1
V: TRBV7-9

DNA: TGTGCCAGCAGTCGGGAGCCTAATCAGCCCCAGCATTTT
CDR3: CASSREPNQPQHF
size: once
D: .
J: TRBJ1-5
V: TRBV6-6

DNA: TGTGCCAGCAACCAACGGGGGAGCACAGATACGCAGTATTTT
CDR3: CASNQRGSTDTQYF
size: .
D: .
J: TRBJ2-3
V: TRBV19

DNA: TGCGCCAGCAGCTCCCGACAGGGGAGAACCGGGGAGCTGTTTTTT
CDR3: CASSSRQGRTGELFF
size: .
D: TRBD1
J: TRBJ2-2
V: TRBV4-3

DNA: TGTGCCAGCAGTCCCGCCTACAGGGGATCTTCCGGAAACACCATATACTTT
CDR3: CASSPAYRGSSGNTIYF
size: .
D: TRBD1
J: TRBJ1-3
V: TRBV2

DNA: TGTGCCAGCAATATACCGGGACAGGGCAGGACCGAGCAGTACTTC
CDR3: CASNIPGQGRTEQYF
size: .
D: TRBD1
J: TRBJ2-7
V: TRBV6-1

DNA: TGTGCCAGTTCTCTGGCGGGGCGATACGAGCAGTACTTC
CDR3: CASSLAGRYEQYF
size: .
D: .
J: TRBJ2-7
V: TRBV6-1